A single sample gave rise to the 31 T cell receptor beta chains below, sequenced in a study of PD-L1 blockade in urothelial cancer. Profiling relied on immunoSEQ multiplex PCR, and the TCRdb table lists in-frame clones only, not all of them. The sample records 56,000 or so clones, approximately 83% being singletons. Time point noted: pretreatment peripheral blood. This specimen was PBMCs, taken around atezolizumab (anti-PD-L1) treatment. The receptors stem from a man aged 65-85 years with urothelial cancer.

The V and J genes are TRBV7-9 and TRBJ2-5, with 7 bases fitting TRBD1. The junction had 4 bases not matched to a gene; V was cut back by 5 bases and J by 4 bases. The CDR3 covers 13 residues. Germline assignment: CDR1 SEHNR and CDR2 FQNEAQ (reference sequence). CDR3 amino acids: CASSPQGRETQYF. The CDR3 DNA sequence: TGTGCCAGCAGCCCACAGGGGAGAGAGACCCAGTACTTC. Full variable domain (rest looked up from reference TRBV7-9 and TRBJ2-5): DTGVSQNPRHKITKRGQNVTFRCDPISEHNRLYWYRQTLGQGPEFLTYFQNEAQLEKSRLLSDRFSAERPKGSFSTLEIQRTEQGDSAMYLCASSPQGRETQYFGPGTRLLVL.

V gene TRBV7-8 combines with J gene TRBJ1-3; D is ambiguous. V shed 1 base and J shed 0 bases, with 7 bases lying between them. Germline CDR1 SGHVS, CDR2 FQNEAQ. The CDR3 runs to 15 residues. CDR3 amino acids: CASSLGSSSGNTIYF. In DNA form, the CDR3 reads TGTGCCAGCAGCTTAGGCAGTTCCTCTGGAAACACCATATATTTT. The complete variable domain, with remaining parts taken from reference TRBV7-8 and TRBJ1-3, reads GAGVSQSPRYKVAKRGQDVALRCDPISGHVSLFWYQQALGQGPEFLTYFQNEAQLDKSGLPSDRFFAERPEGSVSTLKIQRTQQEDSAVYLCASSLGSSSGNTIYFGEGSWLTVV.

The chain uses TRBV5-4 and TRBJ2-5; 9 bases map to TRBD1. Germline-derived CDR1 and CDR2 are SGHNT and YYREEE (reference sequence). With V trimmed by 5 bases and J by 3 bases, 5 bases remained unmatched. The CDR3 sequence is 14 residues long. CDR3 loop: CASRLTGGEETQYF. The CDR3 DNA follows: TGTGCCAGCAGGCTGACAGGGGGAGAAGAGACCCAGTACTTC. The full variable domain, completed using reference TRBV5-4 and TRBJ2-5, is ETGVTQSPTHLIKTRGQQVTLRCSSQSGHNTVSWYQQALGQGPQFIFQYYREEENGRGNFPPRFSGLQFPNYSSELNVNALELDDSALYLCASRLTGGEETQYFGPGTRLLVL.

This chain uses TRBV27 with TRBJ2-2, with TRBD1 identical over 9 bases. The CDR3 is 13 amino acids. Germline loops: CDR1 MNHEY, CDR2 SMNVEV (reference sequence). Losses at the gene ends were 6 bases for V and 6 bases for J; bases not matched to a gene: 2. CDR3 in DNA: TGTGCCAGCAGGGGACAGGGCGCCGGGGAGCTGTTTTTT. As protein: CASRGQGAGELFF.

This rearrangement joins TRBV4-1 to TRBJ2-2, with 8 nucleotides matching TRBD1. Unmatched junction bases numbered 7, after V lost 4 bases and J lost 3 bases. The CDR3 extends over 16 amino acids. Germline CDR1 is MGHRA and CDR2 is YSYEKL. CDR3 protein: CASSRGQGGDTGELFF. CDR3 nucleotides: TGCGCCAGCAGCCGAGGACAGGGAGGCGACACCGGGGAGCTGTTTTTT.

The chain uses TRBV5-6 and TRBJ2-7, with TRBD1 identical over 7 bases. V lost 4 bases and J lost 1; bases outside the gene matches: 8. CDR1 and CDR2 (germline): SGHDT, YYEEEE. The CDR3 totals 15 residues. The CDR3 nucleotides read TGTGCCAGCAGCCTTGTCGAGACAGGGTCCTACGAGCAGTACTTC. Residues: CASSLVETGSYEQYF.

The chain combines TRBV2 with TRBJ1-2; 8 bases are a match to TRBD1. The ends lost 2 bases at V and 8 bases at J; junction bases unmatched: 7. From germline, CDR1 is SNHLY and CDR2 FYNNEI. The CDR3 runs to 14 residues. This CDR3 is CASSETQGAEGYTF. The CDR3 DNA is TGTGCCAGCAGTGAAACCCAGGGGGCGGAAGGCTACACCTTC.

This clone showed up just a few times. V is TRBV28 and J is TRBJ2-7; the D gene is possibly TRBD1 (6 bases). Deletions cut 5 bases from V and 0 bases from J, with 20 bases between. Germline CDR1 MDHEN, CDR2 SYDVKM. This CDR3 has 17 amino acids. CDR3 nucleotide sequence: TGTGCCAGCAGTCGAGTCGCCGGGACAATGAGCTCCTACGAGCAGTACTTC. It is translated as CASSRVAGTMSSYEQYF.

This clone was found once. The rearrangement uses TRBV29-1 and TRBJ2-7, with 7 positions matching TRBD1. Trimming cost V 4 bases and J 4 bases; bases outside gene matches: 10. From germline, CDR1 is SQVTM and CDR2 ANQGSEA. This CDR3 has 14 residues. The chain's CDR3 is CSVGVYRGDYEQYF. CDR3 sequence (DNA): TGCAGCGTTGGGGTTTACAGGGGAGATTACGAGCAGTACTTC.

J is TRBJ2-7 and V is TRBV10-1; 9 bases align to TRBD1. The CDR3 extends over 15 amino acids. J lost 3 bases, V lost 5 bases, and 8 bases had no gene match. Germline CDR1 WNHNN, CDR2 SYGVQD (reference sequence). The DNA for the CDR3 is TGCGCCAGCAGTCCGGGACAGGGTTTCTTCTACGAGCAGTACTTC. This gives the protein CASSPGQGFFYEQYF.

The chain has TRBV11-2 and TRBJ2-7; TRBD2 matches at 7 bases. V trimming: 8 bases; J trimming: 2 bases; junction bases outside the gene matches: 9. The CDR3 is 14 residues long. Germline CDR1 reads SGHAT; CDR2 reads FQNNGV. DNA for the CDR3: TGTGCCAGCCAGGACACGGGAGGCGCCTACGAGCAGTACTTC. Encoded protein: CASQDTGGAYEQYF.

The V and J genes are TRBV5-1 and TRBJ2-1; TRBD2 might be the D (5 bases). Trimming removed 1 base from V and 9 bases from J, with 11 bases in between. Looked up from germline, CDR1 is SGHRS and CDR2 is YFSETQ. The CDR3 runs to 13 residues. In DNA form, the CDR3 reads TGCGCCAGCAGCTTGAAGGAGGCGGGTGAGCAGTTCTTC. Its protein product is CASSLKEAGEQFF.

This chain uses TRBV7-8 with TRBJ1-1; D remains unclear. Germline V gene lookup returns CDR1 SGHVS and CDR2 FQNEAQ. V lost 1 base to trimming and J lost 6 bases, with 9 bases between them. The CDR3 contains 13 residues. The CDR3 bases are TGTGCCAGCAGCTTAGAGGCGGGCGCTGAAGCTTTCTTT. Residues: CASSLEAGAEAFF.

V gene TRBV28 combines with J gene TRBJ2-2, with 7 nucleotides matching TRBD1. The CDR3 contains 15 residues. J gave up 2 bases and V 6 bases, and 6 bases lay outside the gene matches. From germline, CDR1 is MDHEN and CDR2 SYDVKM. CDR3 nucleotides: TGTGCCAGCAGACCGGGACAGCTTAACACCGGGGAGCTGTTTTTT. Its translation: CASRPGQLNTGELFF.

The chain carries TRBV27 and TRBJ2-1; perhaps TRBD2 as D (5 bases). Germline V CDR1 and CDR2: MNHEY, SMNVEV (reference sequence). V lost 5 bases to trimming and J lost 6 bases, with 17 bases between them. This CDR3 contains 15 residues. The CDR3 DNA reads TGTGCCAGCAGTAATGACTTAGAGGGTATCAATGAGCAGTTCTTC. Protein product: CASSNDLEGINEQFF.

The J gene is TRBJ2-1, the V gene TRBV7-6, with 8 nucleotides matching TRBD2. J lost 0 bases, V lost 1 base, and 11 bases had no gene match. Germline lookup yields CDR1 SGHVS and CDR2 FNYEAQ. CDR3 length: 19 amino acids. CDR3: CASSLGRAGALSSYNEQFF. The CDR3 nucleotides are TGTGCCAGCAGCTTAGGTCGAGCGGGAGCATTAAGCTCCTACAATGAGCAGTTCTTC. Variable domain in full (rest from reference TRBV7-6 and TRBJ2-1): GAGVSQSPRYKVTKRGQDVALRCDPISGHVSLYWYRQALGQGPEFLTYFNYEAQQDKSGLPNDRFSAERPEGSISTLTIQRTEQRDSAMYRCASSLGRAGALSSYNEQFFGPGTRLTVL.

This clone is a singleton in its sample. This sequence joins TRBV11-2 and TRBJ1-4; 10 nucleotides agree with TRBD1. Germline CDR1 is SGHAT and CDR2 is FQNNGV. Trimming removed 5 bases from V and 8 bases from J; junction bases left unmatched: 5. This CDR3 is built from 14 residues. CDR3 sequence (DNA): TGTGCCAGCAGCCGGGACAGGGGCGGGGAAAAACTGTTTTTT. It yields the protein CASSRDRGGEKLFF.

This clone was detected once. The J gene is TRBJ2-3, the V gene TRBV27; tentatively, D is TRBD2 (7 bases). The germline V gene has CDR1 MNHEY and CDR2 SMNVEV (reference sequence). The CDR3 runs 15 residues. Trimming cost V 2 bases and J 5 bases, with 14 bases left between them. The CDR3, as DNA: TGTGCCAGCAGTTTAAAGGGGGGGTCAAAAGATACGCAGTATTTT. Translated, it gives CASSLKGGSKDTQYF.

This rearrangement joins TRBV30 to TRBJ2-7; 8 bases match TRBD1. V shed 0 bases, J shed 7 bases, and the junction held 14 bases outside the gene matches. The CDR3 has 16 residues. Germline values: CDR1 GTSNPN, CDR2 SVGIG (reference sequence). CDR3: CAWSVIGTGHPREQYF. In nucleotides, the CDR3 is TGTGCCTGGAGTGTAATAGGGACAGGACACCCTAGGGAGCAGTACTTC.

The chain links TRBV5-1 to TRBJ2-1; TRBD2 matches at 7 bases. This CDR3 is 16 amino acids long. Trimming cost V 0 bases and J 7 bases; bases outside gene matches: 10. The germline CDR1 and CDR2 sequences are SGHRS and YFSETQ. The CDR3 loop reads CASSLARGGSWNEQFF. CDR3 nucleotide sequence: TGCGCCAGCAGCTTGGCACGCGGCGGGAGTTGGAATGAGCAGTTCTTC.

This chain uses TRBV28 with TRBJ2-1; TRBD2 matches at 9 bases. V shed 1 base, J shed 5 bases, and the junction held 3 bases outside the gene matches. This CDR3 contains 15 residues. Per germline, CDR1 MDHEN and CDR2 SYDVKM. The CDR3 sequence is CASSLSASGNNEQFF. CDR3 bases: TGTGCCAGCAGTTTATCGGCTAGCGGGAACAATGAGCAGTTCTTC.

The chain employs TRBV5-1 and TRBJ2-7; D perhaps matches TRBD1 (5 bases). The CDR3 is 15 amino acids. The V and J ends lost 4 bases and 3 bases respectively, with 17 bases between them. From germline, CDR1 is SGHRS and CDR2 YFSETQ. CDR3 nucleotide sequence: TGCGCCAGCAGCGAGACAGACAGAGCGATCTACGAGCAGTACTTC. This sequence encodes CASSETDRAIYEQYF.

The CDR3 DNA reads TGTGCCACGGGGGCTAGCGGGAGATTAGAGACCCAGTACTTC. Translating gives CATGASGRLETQYF. The genes are TRBV28 and TRBJ2-5; 10 bases align to TRBD2. Looked up from germline, CDR1 is MDHEN and CDR2 is SYDVKM. The CDR3 runs 14 residues. J was trimmed by 4 bases and V by 10 bases; bases with no gene match: 9.

The chain carries TRBV28 and TRBJ2-7, with D perhaps matching TRBD1 (5 bases). This CDR3 is 14 amino acids long. Trimming cost V 7 bases and J 0 bases, with 13 bases left between them. The germline CDR1 and CDR2 sequences are MDHEN and SYDVKM. The CDR3 spells CASTPTDSSYEQYF. CDR3 sequence (DNA): TGTGCCAGCACCCCGACAGACAGCTCCTACGAGCAGTACTTC.

The V gene is TRBV18, the J gene TRBJ1-4; TRBD1 aligns across 9 bases. V gave up 5 bases and J gave up 8 bases; unmatched junction bases: 9. The CDR3 covers 15 residues. CDR1 KGHSH and CDR2 LQKENI come from the germline V gene. The CDR3: CASSSGTGLREKLFF. In DNA form, the CDR3 reads TGTGCCAGCTCATCGGGGACAGGGCTCAGGGAAAAACTGTTTTTT.

This sequence joins TRBV7-3 and TRBJ2-5; 13 positions agree with TRBD2. Germline CDR1 and CDR2: SGHTA and FQGTGA. This CDR3 comprises 15 residues. After removal of 5 bases from V and 4 bases from J, the junction contained 4 bases not matched to a gene. CDR3 DNA sequence: TGTGCCAGCAGCGACGGACTAGCGGGAGTAGAGACCCAGTACTTC. This gives the protein CASSDGLAGVETQYF.

This chain connects TRBV28 to TRBJ2-7; 8 bases align to TRBD1. With V trimmed by 6 bases and J by 7 bases, 8 bases remained unmatched. The CDR3 sequence is 13 residues long. CDR1 and CDR2 (germline): MDHEN, SYDVKM. The CDR3 DNA reads TGTGCCAGCAGACAGGACAGGGCTGGGGAGCAGTACTTC. It translates to CASRQDRAGEQYF.

This clone was counted once. The chain has TRBV5-4 and TRBJ2-1, with D tentatively TRBD2 (7 bases). CDR1 is SGHNT, CDR2 YYREEE, per germline (reference sequence). The CDR3 spans 16 residues. Trimming took 6 bases from V and 4 from J, leaving 20 bases between them. CDR3 DNA sequence: TGTGCCAGCACCTCGCTGGGGGGAGGGGGGTACAATGAGCAGTTCTTC. Translated, it gives CASTSLGGGGYNEQFF.

V usage is TRBV28 and J usage is TRBJ2-1, with 15 bases matching TRBD2. With V trimmed by 6 bases and J by 0 bases, 9 bases remained unmatched. The CDR3 length is 19 residues. CDR1 is MDHEN, CDR2 SYDVKM, per germline. CDR3 loop: CASRSAGLAGGSSYNEQFF. The CDR3, as DNA: TGTGCCAGCAGGTCGGCGGGACTAGCGGGAGGAAGCTCCTACAATGAGCAGTTCTTC.

In its sample, this clone was seen once. This chain uses TRBV5-1 with TRBJ2-2; no clear D. CDR3 length: 14 residues. The ends were cut back, 0 bases at V and 3 bases at J, with 6 bases in the middle. The V gene's germline CDR1 is SGHRS and CDR2 YFSETQ. CDR3 sequence: CASSLAGDTGELFF. Written as DNA, the CDR3 is TGCGCCAGCAGCTTGGCGGGTGACACCGGGGAGCTGTTTTTT.

The genes are TRBV9 and TRBJ2-1, with 11 bases that match TRBD2. Germline CDR1 reads SGDLS; CDR2 reads YYNGEE. This CDR3 is built from 15 residues. Trimming cost V 4 bases and J 4 bases; bases outside gene matches: 4. In DNA form, the CDR3 reads TGTGCCAGCAGCCTGGGACTAGCGGCTTACAATGAGCAGTTCTTC. This encodes CASSLGLAAYNEQFF. Based on the CDR3 plus reference TRBV9 and TRBJ2-1, the full variable domain is DSGVTQTPKHLITATGQRVTLRCSPRSGDLSVYWYQQSLDQGLQFLIQYYNGEERAKGNILERFSAQQFPDLHSELNLSSLELGDSALYFCASSLGLAAYNEQFFGPGTRLTVL.